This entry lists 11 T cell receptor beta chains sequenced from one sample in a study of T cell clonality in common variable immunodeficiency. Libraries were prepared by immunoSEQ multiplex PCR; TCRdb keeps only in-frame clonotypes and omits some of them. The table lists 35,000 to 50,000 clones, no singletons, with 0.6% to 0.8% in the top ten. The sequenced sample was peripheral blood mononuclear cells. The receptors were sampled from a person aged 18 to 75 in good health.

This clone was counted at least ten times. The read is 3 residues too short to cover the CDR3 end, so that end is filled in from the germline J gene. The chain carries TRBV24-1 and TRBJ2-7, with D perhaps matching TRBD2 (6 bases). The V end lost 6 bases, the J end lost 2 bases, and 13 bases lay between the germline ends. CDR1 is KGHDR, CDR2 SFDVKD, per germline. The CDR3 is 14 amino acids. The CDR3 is CATSQRDFPYEQYF. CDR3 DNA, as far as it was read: TGTGCCACCAGTCAACGGGACTTCCCCTACGAG.

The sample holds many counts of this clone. The part of the CDR3 DNA that was read is TGTGCCAGCAGTCCTACGGGACACTTACAAGAGACC. Protein sequence: CASSPTGHLQET. The whole CDR3 is CASSPTGHLQETQYF. V is TRBV28 and J is TRBJ2-5; weak D call: TRBD1 (6 bases). The read terminates 3 residues before the CDR3 end, so the remaining end is supplied by the germline J gene. This CDR3 spans 15 amino acids. V was shortened by 5 bases and J by 2 bases, with 15 bases between the two germline ends. Germline V gives CDR1 MDHEN, CDR2 SYDVKM.

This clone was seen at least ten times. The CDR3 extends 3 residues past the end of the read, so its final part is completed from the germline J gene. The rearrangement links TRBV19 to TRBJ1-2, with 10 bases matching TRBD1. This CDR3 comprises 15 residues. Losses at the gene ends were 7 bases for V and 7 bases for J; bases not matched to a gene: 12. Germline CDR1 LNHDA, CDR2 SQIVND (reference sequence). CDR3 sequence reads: CASISGDRGLSGYTF. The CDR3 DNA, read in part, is TGTGCCAGTATATCCGGGGACAGGGGACTGTCTGGC.

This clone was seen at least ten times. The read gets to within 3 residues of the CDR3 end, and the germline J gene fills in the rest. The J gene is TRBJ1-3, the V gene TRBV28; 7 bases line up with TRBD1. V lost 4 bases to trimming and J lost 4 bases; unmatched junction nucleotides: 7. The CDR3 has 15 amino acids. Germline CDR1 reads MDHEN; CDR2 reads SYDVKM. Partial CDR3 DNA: TGTGCCAGCAGTTACCTAGGGGGCGCGGGAAACACC. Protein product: CASSYLGGAGNT. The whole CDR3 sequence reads CASSYLGGAGNTIYF.

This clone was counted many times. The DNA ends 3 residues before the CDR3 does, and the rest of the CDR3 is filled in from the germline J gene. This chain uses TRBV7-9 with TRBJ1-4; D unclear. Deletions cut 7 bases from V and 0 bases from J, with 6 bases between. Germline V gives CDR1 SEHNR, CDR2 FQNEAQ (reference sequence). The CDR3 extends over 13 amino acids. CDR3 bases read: TGTGCCAGCACAGAGGCAACTAATGAAAAA. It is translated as CASTEATNEK. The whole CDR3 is CASTEATNEKLFF. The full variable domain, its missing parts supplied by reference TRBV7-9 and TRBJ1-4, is DTGVSQNPRHKITKRGQNVTFRCDPISEHNRLYWYRQTLGQGPEFLTYFQNEAQLEKSRLLSDRFSAERPKGSFSTLEIQRTEQGDSAMYLCASTEATNEKLFFGSGTQLSVL.

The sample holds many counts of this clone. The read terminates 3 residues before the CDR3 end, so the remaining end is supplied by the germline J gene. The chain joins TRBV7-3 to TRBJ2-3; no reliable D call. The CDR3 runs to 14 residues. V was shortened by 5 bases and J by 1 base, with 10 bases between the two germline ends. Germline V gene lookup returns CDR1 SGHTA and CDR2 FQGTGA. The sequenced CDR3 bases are TGTGCCAGCAGCGCCTCTCCGGGCACAGATACG. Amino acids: CASSASPGTDT. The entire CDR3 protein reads CASSASPGTDTQYF.

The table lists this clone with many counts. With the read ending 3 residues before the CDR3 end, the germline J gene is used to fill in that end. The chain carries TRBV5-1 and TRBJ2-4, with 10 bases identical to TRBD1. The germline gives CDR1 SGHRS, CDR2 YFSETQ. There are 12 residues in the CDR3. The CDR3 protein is CASSLRDRGQYF. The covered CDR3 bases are TGCGCCAGCAGCTTGCGGGACAGGGGT.

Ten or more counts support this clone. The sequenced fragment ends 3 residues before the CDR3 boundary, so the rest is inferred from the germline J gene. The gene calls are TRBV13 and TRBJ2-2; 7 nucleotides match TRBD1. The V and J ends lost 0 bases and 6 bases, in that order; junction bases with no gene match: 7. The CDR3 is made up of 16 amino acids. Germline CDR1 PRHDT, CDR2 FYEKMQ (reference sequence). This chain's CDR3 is CASSLGTGTLAGELFF. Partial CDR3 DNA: TGTGCCAGCAGCTTAGGGACAGGGACCCTCGCCGGGGAG. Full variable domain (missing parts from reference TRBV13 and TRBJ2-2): AAGVIQSPRHLIKEKRETATLKCYPIPRHDTVYWYQQGPGQDPQFLISFYEKMQSDKGSIPDRFSAQQFSDYHSELNMSSLELGDSALYFCASSLGTGTLAGELFFGEGSRLTVL.

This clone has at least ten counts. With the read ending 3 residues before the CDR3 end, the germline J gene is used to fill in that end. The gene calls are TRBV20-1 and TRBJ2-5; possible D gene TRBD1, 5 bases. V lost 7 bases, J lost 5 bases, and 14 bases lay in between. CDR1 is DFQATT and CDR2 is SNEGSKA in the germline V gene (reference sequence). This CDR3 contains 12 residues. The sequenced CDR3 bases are TGCAGTGTCCGGATCAAGGGGGAGACC. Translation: CSVRIKGET. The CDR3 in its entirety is CSVRIKGETQYF.

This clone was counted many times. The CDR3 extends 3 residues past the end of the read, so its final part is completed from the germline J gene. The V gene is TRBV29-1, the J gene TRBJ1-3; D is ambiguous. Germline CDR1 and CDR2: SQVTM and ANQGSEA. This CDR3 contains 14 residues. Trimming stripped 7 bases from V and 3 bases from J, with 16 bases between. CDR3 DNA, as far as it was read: TGCAGCGGTGTGGGGTACGGGGATGGAAACACC. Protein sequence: CSGVGYGDGNT. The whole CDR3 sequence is CSGVGYGDGNTIYF.

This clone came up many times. CDR3 DNA (partial): TGTGCCAGCAGCCGAGCCGCCGGGACAGGGTTAAGCAATCAGCCC. Translation gives CASSRAAGTGLSNQP. The entire CDR3 protein is CASSRAAGTGLSNQPQHF. The chain is built from TRBV28 and TRBJ1-5; 9 bases agree with TRBD1. The read halts 3 residues ahead of the CDR3 end, with the missing end drawn from the germline J gene. Germline CDR1 is MDHEN and CDR2 is SYDVKM. V lost 6 bases and J lost 1; bases outside the gene matches: 13. This CDR3 spans 18 amino acids.